Listed here are 26 T cell receptor beta chains from one sample, sequenced in a study of T-cell memory formation after mild COVID-19. A single record per CDR3 protein comes from TCRdb applying MiXCR to the 5' RACE reads. The data show hundreds of thousands of distinct CDR3 sequences, about a sixth seen once. Source material: PBMCs or a T cell subset sorted from them (not recorded which). The origin of the receptors is an adult woman who had mild COVID-19 (a few samples of this study predate the infection). Cell type and time point are not known.

This clonotype was observed many times. The chain combines TRBV5-6 with TRBJ2-5; D is uncertain. The CDR3 covers 11 residues. From germline, CDR1 is SGHDT and CDR2 YYEEEE. Trimming shortened V by 4 bases and J by 5 bases, and 6 bases separated the two germline ends. For the CDR3, the DNA is TGTGCCAGCAGCAACTTGGAGACCCAGTACTTC. It specifies CASSNLETQYF.

This chain links TRBV6-1 with TRBJ2-3; 15 bases are a match to TRBD2. CDR3 length equals 17 residues. In germline, CDR1 is MNHNS, CDR2 SASEGT. Trimming removed 4 bases from V and 1 base from J; junction bases left unmatched: 3. The CDR3: CASSGTSGGAGTDTQYF. The CDR3 DNA reads TGTGCCAGCAGTGGGACTAGCGGGGGGGCGGGCACAGATACGCAGTATTTT.

This clonotype was counted a few times. V gene TRBV18 combines with J gene TRBJ1-1; weak D call: TRBD1 (5 bases). The CDR3 length is 14 residues. Germline loops: CDR1 KGHSH, CDR2 LQKENI. The V end was cut by 4 bases, the J end by 10 bases, with 19 bases between. The CDR3 region has the DNA TGTGCCAGCTCACTTTTGGACGCCCCTGGGGCAGCTTTCTTT. As protein: CASSLLDAPGAAFF.

This clonotype has only a few counts. The rearrangement links TRBV3-1 to TRBJ2-2; the match to TRBD2 covers 7 bases. The V segment lost 5 bases and the J segment 7 bases; nucleotides outside the gene matches: 7. Germline V CDR1 and CDR2: LGHDT, YNNKEL (reference sequence). The CDR3 runs to 14 residues. The CDR3, as DNA: TGTGCCAGCAGCTCCGGACTAGTTGGCGGGGAGCTGTTTTTT. It specifies CASSSGLVGGELFF.

This clonotype has more than one count but fewer than ten. The chain recombines TRBV9 with TRBJ2-3; D ambiguous. V gave up 0 bases and J gave up 0 bases, with 11 bases separating them. The CDR3 contains 16 residues. Germline V lookup: CDR1 SGDLS, CDR2 YYNGEE. The CDR3 DNA follows: TGTGCCAGCAGCGTAGTCGGGCTACTAAGCACAGATACGCAGTATTTT. It specifies CASSVVGLLSTDTQYF.

The chain uses TRBV12-3 or TRBV12-4 and TRBJ2-1, with D perhaps matching TRBD2 (6 bases). The CDR3 runs to 14 residues. Between the trimmed V and J ends, which lost 0 bases and 8 bases, there was a span of 11 bases. The DNA of the CDR3 is TGTGCCAGCAGTTTAGCGGGGGGTGTCTATGAGCAGTTCTTC. Translated, it gives CASSLAGGVYEQFF.

The chain carries TRBV18 and TRBJ2-1, with D possibly being TRBD2 (6 bases). Looked up from germline, CDR1 is KGHSH and CDR2 is LQKENI. The germline V and J ends were trimmed by 3 bases and 8 bases, with 8 bases remaining between them. This CDR3 is 12 amino acids long. The DNA of the CDR3 is TGTGCCAGCTCACCCGGGGGAGATGAGCAGTTCTTC. Residues: CASSPGGDEQFF. Full variable domain (missing parts from reference TRBV18 and TRBJ2-1): NAGVMQNPRHLVRRRGQEARLRCSPMKGHSHVYWYRQLPEEGLKFMVYLQKENIIDESGMPKERFSAEFPKEGPSILRIQQVVRGDSAAYFCASSPGGDEQFFGPGTRLTVL.

This clonotype was observed at least ten times. V is TRBV7-3 and J is TRBJ1-1; 8 bases line up with TRBD1. CDR1 is SGHTA, CDR2 FQGTGA, per germline. The CDR3 consists of 19 residues. J lost 0 bases, V lost 1 base, and 13 bases had no gene match. The CDR3, as DNA: TGTGCCAGCAGCTTAAATGGGAGGACAGGGCCCCCTATGAACACTGAAGCTTTCTTT. Translating it yields CASSLNGRTGPPMNTEAFF.

This clonotype was counted only a few times. The J gene is TRBJ2-7, the V gene TRBV20-1, with D unresolved. Germline CDR1 reads DFQATT; CDR2 reads SNEGSKA (reference sequence). The CDR3 consists of 11 residues. V was trimmed by 2 bases and J by 12 bases, leaving 14 bases between them. The CDR3 reads CSARPYGEAYF. The CDR3, as DNA: TGCAGTGCTAGACCTTATGGGGAAGCGTACTTC.

This clonotype has only a few counts. The gene calls are TRBV9 and TRBJ2-7, with D maybe TRBD1 (6 bases). The CDR3 contains 15 residues. V lost 0 bases to trimming and J lost 0 bases, with 10 bases between them. CDR1 SGDLS and CDR2 YYNGEE come from the germline V gene. The CDR3, as DNA: TGTGCCAGCAGCGTAGGGGGGCTTAGCTCCTACGAGCAGTACTTC. This sequence encodes CASSVGGLSSYEQYF. The variable domain in full, with the rest retrieved from reference TRBV9 and TRBJ2-7, is DSGVTQTPKHLITATGQRVTLRCSPRSGDLSVYWYQQSLDQGLQFLIQYYNGEERAKGNILERFSAQQFPDLHSELNLSSLELGDSALYFCASSVGGLSSYEQYFGPGTRLTVT.

The chain has TRBV6-5 and TRBJ2-2; D is tentatively TRBD1 or TRBD2 (6 bases each). With 4 bases removed from V and 4 bases from J, the gap between germline ends came to 13 bases. CDR1 and CDR2 from the germline V gene are MNHEY and SVGAGI. The CDR3 length is 15 residues. The DNA for the CDR3 is TGTGCCAGCAGTTCACTAGCAGGGGCCACCGGGGAGCTGTTTTTT. It yields the protein CASSSLAGATGELFF.

V gene TRBV11-3 combines with J gene TRBJ2-1, with D uncertain. This CDR3 spans 12 amino acids. Germline-derived CDR1 and CDR2 are SGHNT and YENEEA. V lost 10 bases and J lost 4, with 11 bases in between. Here the CDR3 reads CATQTPYNEQFF. Written as DNA, the CDR3 is TGTGCCACCCAGACTCCATACAATGAGCAGTTCTTC.

The chain links TRBV20-1 to TRBJ2-6; no reliable D call. Trimming took off 5 bases at V and 4 bases at J, with 6 bases between the two ends. The CDR3 contains 12 residues. From germline, CDR1 is DFQATT and CDR2 SNEGSKA (reference sequence). CDR3 loop: CSASVGANVLTF. As DNA, the CDR3 is TGCAGTGCTTCCGTAGGGGCCAACGTCCTGACTTTC.

This clonotype was observed a single time. This chain uses TRBV4-2 with TRBJ2-7, with a tentative D call TRBD2 (5 bases). CDR1 is LGHNA and CDR2 is YNFKEQ in the germline V gene. The CDR3 runs 15 residues. V was shortened by 3 bases and J by 2 bases, with 14 bases between the two germline ends. CDR3 protein: CASSHPGLGTYEQYF. The CDR3 DNA is TGTGCCAGCAGCCACCCCGGACTGGGAACCTACGAGCAGTACTTC.

This rearrangement joins TRBV20-1 to TRBJ2-7; TRBD2 agrees at 9 bases. CDR3 length equals 14 residues. CDR1 DFQATT and CDR2 SNEGSKA come from the germline V gene (reference sequence). The V gene end was trimmed by 1 base and the J gene end by 3 bases; junction bases not matched to a gene: 4. As DNA, the CDR3 is TGCAGTGCTAGAGCCGGGACTAGCAACTACGAGCAGTACTTC. Its protein product is CSARAGTSNYEQYF.

A note on this clonotype: A far larger clone differs by one base, so this is likely a read error. This rearrangement joins TRBV12-3 or TRBV12-4 to TRBJ2-7; possibly TRBD2 for D (5 bases). The CDR3 runs to 12 residues. The germline V and J ends were trimmed by 8 bases and 2 bases, with 10 bases remaining between them. This CDR3 reads CASGLGTYEQYF. The CDR3 DNA reads TGTGCCAGCGGCCTCGGGACCTACGAGCAGTACTTC.

The V and J genes are TRBV20-1 and TRBJ2-1; weak D call: TRBD2 (5 bases). Per germline, CDR1 DFQATT and CDR2 SNEGSKA (reference sequence). This CDR3 region has 14 residues. V was cut by 3 bases and J by 3 bases, with 12 bases left in between. CDR3 amino acids: CSASRTRVYNEQFF. The CDR3 DNA reads as TGCAGTGCTAGCCGTACTAGAGTCTACAATGAGCAGTTCTTC.

The V call is TRBV7-8, the J call TRBJ1-2, with 7 bases aligning to TRBD1. Germline V lookup: CDR1 SGHVS, CDR2 FQNEAQ. The CDR3 runs to 13 residues. V lost 5 bases to trimming and J lost 4 bases; unmatched junction nucleotides: 4. CDR3 bases: TGTGCCAGCAGCGCGACAGGGCGCTATGGCTACACCTTC. Translated: CASSATGRYGYTF.

This clonotype was counted only a few times. The V call is TRBV19, the J call TRBJ1-5, with D maybe TRBD1 (6 bases). Looked up from germline, CDR1 is LNHDA and CDR2 is SQIVND (reference sequence). The length of the CDR3 is 17 residues. Trimming took off 2 bases at V and 1 base at J, with 15 bases between the two ends. The CDR3 DNA reads TGTGCCAGTAGTATAACCCCCCGGCAGGGGAGCAATCAGCCCCAGCATTTT. Translating it yields CASSITPRQGSNQPQHF.

The chain joins TRBV4-3 to TRBJ2-7; possibly TRBD1 for D (6 bases). The germline V and J ends were trimmed by 3 bases and 2 bases, with 14 bases remaining between them. This CDR3 has 15 residues. Germline assignment: CDR1 LGHNA and CDR2 YSLEER. CDR3 residues: CASSHEYRATYEQYF. The DNA of the CDR3 is TGCGCCAGCAGCCACGAATACAGGGCTACCTACGAGCAGTACTTC.

The rearrangement uses TRBV5-4 and TRBJ2-1; D may match TRBD1 or TRBD2 (5 bases each). Germline CDR1 is SGHNT and CDR2 is YYREEE (reference sequence). Trimming pared 0 bases from V and 9 bases from J, leaving 19 bases between. The CDR3 totals 16 residues. The CDR3 loop is CASSLARDLSHREQFF. The CDR3 DNA follows: TGTGCCAGCAGCTTGGCCCGGGACCTAAGCCACCGTGAGCAGTTCTTC.

In this sample, this clonotype turned up a few times. The chain is built from TRBV12-3 or TRBV12-4 and TRBJ2-7; possible D gene TRBD1, 5 bases. This CDR3 comprises 15 residues. V was clipped by 6 bases and J by 0 bases, with 15 bases between them. The CDR3 DNA reads as TGTGCCAGCAGCGCAGACAGCCTCTTCTCCTACGAGCAGTACTTC. Protein: CASSADSLFSYEQYF.

This clonotype showed up just a few times. This chain connects TRBV6-6 to TRBJ2-7; D possibly corresponds to TRBD2 (5 bases). V lost 2 bases and J 2 bases, leaving 10 bases between the germline ends. Germline CDR1 is MNHNY and CDR2 is SVGAGI (reference sequence). This CDR3 contains 14 residues. CDR3 sequence (DNA): TGTGCCAGCAGTTACGGGTTCGGGGCCTACGAGCAGTACTTC. Translation gives CASSYGFGAYEQYF.

There are a few counts of this clonotype. V and J are TRBV20-1 and TRBJ2-5; 9 bases match TRBD1. The germline gives CDR1 DFQATT, CDR2 SNEGSKA (reference sequence). CDR3 size: 14 residues. Trimming at V came to 5 bases and at J to 6 bases, leaving 10 bases not matched to a gene. The CDR3 sequence: CSASTGTGIKTQYF. The CDR3 region has the DNA TGCAGTGCTTCAACCGGGACAGGGATAAAGACCCAGTACTTC.

This clonotype occurred a few times. The DNA of the CDR3 is TGTGCCAGCAGGACAGGGGGCAAGTACGAGCAGTACTTC. Translating it yields CASRTGGKYEQYF. The chain links TRBV28 to TRBJ2-7; TRBD1 aligns across 10 bases. V shed 6 bases, J shed 4 bases, and the junction held 3 bases outside the gene matches. Per germline, CDR1 MDHEN and CDR2 SYDVKM. The CDR3 spans 13 residues. The full variable domain, its missing parts supplied by reference TRBV28 and TRBJ2-7, is DVKVTQSSRYLVKRTGEKVFLECVQDMDHENMFWYRQDPGLGLRLIYFSYDVKMKEKGDIPEGYSVSREKKERFSLILESASTNQTSMYLCASRTGGKYEQYFGPGTRLTVT.

This clonotype was detected a few times. This chain links TRBV18 with TRBJ2-7; weak D call: TRBD2 (5 bases). Germline V CDR1 and CDR2: KGHSH, LQKENI. CDR3 length: 12 amino acids. V was pared by 2 bases and J by 6 bases, with 8 bases between. CDR3 in DNA: TGTGCCAGCTCACCATCGGGGAGCGAGCAGTACTTC. It translates to CASSPSGSEQYF.